The sample holds a few counts of the clone carrying this TCR beta chain. Antigen specificity is unknown. Germline CDR1 and CDR2: SEHNR and FQNEAQ (reference sequence). The CDR3 is made up of 13 amino acids. Between the trimmed V and J ends, which lost 5 bases and 4 bases, there was a span of 9 bases. The data belong to a study of identical twins. General observations from the study: Twins' excess sharing was less marked for out-of-frame beta sequences. Out-of-frame alpha sequences common to twins exhibited an excess of low generation probability.

From the 5' RACE reads, TCRdb called clonotypes with MiXCR, one entry per CDR3 protein. The sample yields around 230,000 distinct CDR3 sequences, 5% to 7% seen once. This same sample was also part of a study on T cells expressing NK-cell markers. That work states: Sorted CD3+CD56+NKG2C+, CD3+CD56+NKG2C- and CD3+CD56-NKG2C+ T cells supplied TCR beta repertoires. Out of eight donors sequenced, seven tested HCMV-seropositive and the remaining one seronegative.

The genes are TRBV7-9 and TRBJ2-1; unclear D gene. This receptor was identified in a woman under 30 in good health. Material: CD8+ T cells sorted from blood. The CDR3 DNA reads as TGTGCCAGCAGCCAGGATGGGTACAATGAGCAGTTCTTC. Amino acids: CASSQDGYNEQFF.